Sequencing of this T cell receptor beta chain was carried out in a study of CD8+CD57+ T cells in acquired aplastic anemia. Study at large: On average, sorted CD4+ and CD8+ cells gave around 3.3 ug of DNA. Study results and caveats: Controls and patients did not differ significantly in CD8+ Simpson's diversity. Shared by patients and controls, 25 to 30 CD8+ CDR3s were abundant in patients.

Both TCR beta VDJ combination and CDR3 sequence profiling were carried out. Genomic DNA was the template for this profiling. TCRdb analysed the reads with MiXCR anew, one entry per CDR3 protein. The sample shows hundreds of thousands of distinct CDR3 sequences, approximately 33% of them seen only once. The authors sequenced patients whose flow cytometry had shown CD8+CD57+ cell expansion. Patients had received no therapy at the time of blood sampling. Germline V gives CDR1 SGDLS, CDR2 YYNGEE. The J segment lost 4 bases and the V segment lost 0 bases, leaving 5 bases of the junction unmatched. The CDR3 is 16 amino acids. Only a few counts were recorded for this clonotype. Antigen unknown.

The sequenced sample was sorted CD4+, CD8+, or CD8+CD57+ T cells (not recorded which) from PBMCs. This chain uses TRBV9 with TRBJ2-1; TRBD1 matches 9 bases. This sequence originates from a human donor with aplastic anemia. The CDR3 nucleotides are TGTGCCAGCAGCGTAGGGGGACAGGGTTTGTACAATGAGCAGTTCTTC. Residues: CASSVGGQGLYNEQFF.